This entry features one T cell receptor beta chain sequence. Focal radiation plus CTLA-4 blockade with ipilimumab was administered to patients who had chemo-refractory metastatic non-small-cell lung cancer. This sample is drawn from a study of radiotherapy plus CTLA-4 blockade in lung cancer. This table comes from immunoSEQ multiplex PCR, and its TCRdb copy is limited to in-frame clones, with some not included. The sample yields around 82,000 clones, around 79% seen once. V lost 0 bases to trimming and J lost 2 bases; unmatched junction nucleotides: 2. Germline values: CDR1 SGHRS, CDR2 YFSETQ. CDR3 length: 15 amino acids.

The TCR sequence derives from a human donor with non-small cell lung cancer whose response to radiotherapy plus ipilimumab could not be evaluated. Some clones in this sample may be carry-over from other donors' samples. Sequenced material: peripheral blood, taken from a patient treated with radiotherapy plus ipilimumab. The chain links TRBV5-1 to TRBJ2-3; 8 nucleotides align to TRBD2. CDR3 DNA: TGCGCCAGCAGCTTGGGCGGGGGGACCACAGATACGCAGTATTTT. It yields the protein CASSLGGGTTDTQYF.